Following are 7 T cell receptor beta chains from one sample sequenced in a study of cytotoxic CD8 clonotypes in ibrutinib-treated CLL. Only in-frame clones appear in the TCRdb table, and some are missing; sequencing was by immunoSEQ multiplex PCR. Of 150,000 or so clones in the sample, around 81% are singletons; the top ten hold 7.5% to 8%. The material was PBMCs, obtained after 36 months of ibrutinib treatment. Receptors originate from a human donor with chronic lymphocytic leukemia.

This chain connects TRBV28 to TRBJ2-6, with D unclear. The CDR3 has 15 residues. CDR1 is MDHEN, CDR2 SYDVKM, per germline. Trimming removed 2 bases from V and 3 bases from J, with 8 bases in between. The CDR3 sequence: CASSLNWFGANVLTF. CDR3 bases: TGTGCCAGCAGTTTAAATTGGTTTGGGGCCAACGTCCTGACTTTC. The full variable domain, in which reference TRBV28 and TRBJ2-6 provide the parts outside the CDR3, is DVKVTQSSRYLVKRTGEKVFLECVQDMDHENMFWYRQDPGLGLRLIYFSYDVKMKEKGDIPEGYSVSREKKERFSLILESASTNQTSMYLCASSLNWFGANVLTFGAGSRLTVL.

The chain carries TRBV28 and TRBJ2-7; 7 nucleotides align to TRBD1. Trimming removed 4 bases from V and 3 bases from J; junction bases left unmatched: 6. Germline V lookup: CDR1 MDHEN, CDR2 SYDVKM. The CDR3 runs 14 residues. In nucleotides, the CDR3 is TGTGCCAGCAGTTATAGTGACAGGGTCTACGAGCAGTACTTC. Its protein product is CASSYSDRVYEQYF.

Note on this clone: At the DNA level, this CDR3 is encoded by other sequences in the same sample as well. The chain carries TRBV5-1 and TRBJ1-5; 7 bases align to TRBD1. Losses at the gene ends were 3 bases for V and 1 base for J; bases not matched to a gene: 1. This CDR3 is 14 amino acids long. The germline gives CDR1 SGHRS, CDR2 YFSETQ. In DNA form, the CDR3 reads TGCGCCAGCAGCTCAGGGGGGAGCAATCAGCCCCAGCATTTT. Residues: CASSSGGSNQPQHF.

In its sample, this clone was seen a few times. The chain links TRBV14 to TRBJ2-2; D is unclear. In germline, CDR1 is SGHDN, CDR2 FVKESK. The CDR3 is made up of 11 amino acids. Trimming pared 6 bases from V and 7 bases from J, leaving 6 bases between. CDR3 sequence (DNA): TGTGCCAGCAGGAGGCACGGGGAGCTGTTTTTT. Translating gives CASRRHGELFF.

This clone was seen once. The V gene is TRBV7-9, the J gene TRBJ1-1; D remains ambiguous. The CDR3 has 15 amino acids. Germline V gene sequence: CDR1 SEHNR, CDR2 FQNEAQ (reference sequence). Trimming left V 1 base short and J 0 bases short, with 9 bases between. The CDR3 loop reads CASSLVGWVNTEAFF. CDR3 in DNA: TGTGCCAGCAGCTTAGTAGGGTGGGTGAACACTGAAGCTTTCTTT.

V gene TRBV5-1 combines with J gene TRBJ1-5; perhaps TRBD1 as D (5 bases). Trimming removed 4 bases at V and 7 bases at J, with 12 bases between. The CDR3 has 13 amino acids. Germline V CDR1 and CDR2: SGHRS, YFSETQ. The CDR3 DNA sequence: TGCGCCAGCAGCATTTCGGGGGGGCAGCCCCAGCATTTT. This sequence encodes CASSISGGQPQHF.

The chain joins TRBV5-6 to TRBJ1-3; D not certain. V was trimmed by 0 bases and J by 3 bases, leaving 13 bases between them. Germline V gives CDR1 SGHDT, CDR2 YYEEEE. The CDR3 runs to 16 residues. CDR3 protein: CASSLAGREIGNTIYF. The CDR3 region has the DNA TGTGCCAGCAGCTTGGCCGGGAGGGAAATTGGAAACACCATATATTTT.